The 3 T cell receptor beta chains in this list originate from one sample, sequenced in a study of blood T cell repertoires in COVID-19. The repertoire was sequenced with immunoSEQ multiplex PCR; TCRdb's copy has only in-frame clones and lacks some. This table has 130,000 or so clones, about 72% appearing once. Input material: peripheral blood. Receptor source: a woman aged 70-85 years with acute or convalescent COVID-19.

This CDR3 is CASNAGDVTGELFF. The CDR3 DNA follows: TGTGCCAGCAACGCGGGAGACGTCACCGGGGAGCTGTTTTTT. The chain has TRBV9 and TRBJ2-2; the match to TRBD2 covers 7 bases. This CDR3 region has 14 residues. The ends lost 6 bases at V and 4 bases at J; junction bases unmatched: 6. Germline V gene data show CDR1 as SGDLS and CDR2 as YYNGEE.

The gene calls are TRBV7-2 and TRBJ2-3; 14 bases map to TRBD2. CDR1 is SGHTA, CDR2 FQGNSA, per germline. The ends lost 0 bases at V and 1 base at J; junction bases unmatched: 3. The CDR3 runs to 18 residues. CDR3 protein: CASSLALTSGGGTDTQYF. The CDR3 DNA sequence: TGTGCCAGCAGCTTAGCGCTGACTAGCGGGGGGGGCACAGATACGCAGTATTTT.

The chain carries TRBV19 and TRBJ2-1; 9 positions match TRBD1. V was pared by 4 bases and J by 8 bases, with 9 bases of the junction left unmatched. Germline CDR1 is LNHDA and CDR2 is SQIVND (reference sequence). This CDR3 has 15 residues. Here the CDR3 reads CASSNLQGAWDEQFF. The CDR3 DNA sequence: TGTGCCAGTAGTAACTTACAGGGGGCGTGGGATGAGCAGTTCTTC.